What follows are 18 T cell receptor beta chains derived from one specimen sequenced in a study of graft-versus-host responses after intestinal transplantation. Produced via immunoSEQ multiplex PCR; TCRdb's table is partial and in-frame only. The sample holds some 66,000 clones, roughly nine tenths seen once. Graft-derived tissue was subjected to processing to liberate intraepithelial and lamina propria lymphocytes. The sequences come from ileum tissue, collected more than 350 days after transplant. The receptors come from a human patient who received an intestinal transplant, so some T cells may come from the graft donor.

The chain joins TRBV28 to TRBJ1-2, with 7 bases matching TRBD1. The CDR3 has 14 amino acids. With V trimmed by 10 bases and J by 3 bases, 11 bases remained unmatched. CDR1 and CDR2 (germline): MDHEN, SYDVKM. The CDR3 nucleotides read TGTGCCATCTTACGGGCAGGGGGTGACTATGGCTACACCTTC. Its protein product is CAILRAGGDYGYTF.

This clone was observed a few times. V usage is TRBV5-6 and J usage is TRBJ2-7; TRBD1 matches at 9 bases. Germline CDR1 SGHDT, CDR2 YYEEEE. The CDR3 length is 16 residues. The trim removed 3 bases at V and 5 bases at J, leaving 12 bases unmatched. DNA of the CDR3: TGTGCCAGCAGCTCCTACTACCGGGACAGGGCCAACGAGCAGTACTTC. Translating gives CASSSYYRDRANEQYF.

The V gene is TRBV28, the J gene TRBJ1-3; D is undetermined. This CDR3 contains 12 residues. Trimming took 6 bases from V and 7 from J, leaving 10 bases between them. Germline CDR1 MDHEN, CDR2 SYDVKM. The CDR3, as DNA: TGTGCCAGCAGCCCTAGAGGGAACACCATATATTTT. Translated, it gives CASSPRGNTIYF.

The V gene is TRBV7-9, the J gene TRBJ2-6; 11 bases agree with TRBD2. Germline-derived CDR1 and CDR2 are SEHNR and FQNEAQ (reference sequence). The CDR3 is 18 residues long. The trim removed 4 bases at V and 0 bases at J, leaving 5 bases unmatched. The CDR3 region is CASSSGLADSSGANVLTF. CDR3 nucleotide sequence: TGTGCCAGCAGCTCGGGACTAGCGGATAGCTCTGGGGCCAACGTCCTGACTTTC.

The J gene is TRBJ2-7, the V gene TRBV6-1, with D uncertain. This CDR3 spans 15 amino acids. V was shortened by 3 bases and J by 4 bases, with 16 bases between the two germline ends. The germline V gene encodes CDR1 MNHNS and CDR2 SASEGT. CDR3 region: CASSDRFEDPYEQYF. CDR3 sequence (DNA): TGTGCCAGCAGTGATCGGTTTGAGGACCCTTACGAGCAGTACTTC.

This chain connects TRBV10-1 to TRBJ2-7; D ambiguous. The CDR3 has 13 amino acids. Trimming cost V 2 bases and J 6 bases, with 11 bases left between them. Germline-derived CDR1 and CDR2 are WNHNN and SYGVQD (reference sequence). This CDR3 reads CASSEGPVLEQYF. As DNA, the CDR3 is TGCGCCAGCAGTGAGGGCCCCGTCCTCGAGCAGTACTTC.

The rearrangement links TRBV9 to TRBJ2-7, with D possibly TRBD1 on 5 matching bases. Germline assignment: CDR1 SGDLS and CDR2 YYNGEE. The CDR3 consists of 15 residues. With 3 bases removed from V and 0 bases from J, the gap between germline ends came to 13 bases. The CDR3 sequence is CASSDRQTFSYEQYF. The CDR3 DNA follows: TGTGCCAGCAGCGATCGACAGACCTTCTCCTACGAGCAGTACTTC.

The chain combines TRBV5-8 with TRBJ1-2, with D unresolved. Germline CDR1 and CDR2: SGHTS and YDEGEE. The V and J ends lost 6 bases and 3 bases respectively, with 12 bases between them. The CDR3 contains 13 residues. CDR3 DNA sequence: TGTGCCAGCACCCAATATCGCGACTATGGCTACACCTTC. Translating gives CASTQYRDYGYTF.

This chain connects TRBV7-9 to TRBJ1-6, with D possibly being TRBD1 (6 bases). V was shortened by 8 bases and J by 2 bases, with 13 bases between the two germline ends. The germline CDR1 and CDR2 sequences are SEHNR and FQNEAQ (reference sequence). This CDR3 spans 15 amino acids. Written as DNA, the CDR3 is TGTGCCAGCCCAACAGGGATTCCCTATAATTCACCCCTCCACTTT. Translation gives CASPTGIPYNSPLHF. Full variable domain (outside the CDR3, taken from reference TRBV7-9 and TRBJ1-6): DTGVSQNPRHKITKRGQNVTFRCDPISEHNRLYWYRQTLGQGPEFLTYFQNEAQLEKSRLLSDRFSAERPKGSFSTLEIQRTEQGDSAMYLCASPTGIPYNSPLHFGNGTRLTVT.

The chain carries TRBV4-1 and TRBJ2-6, with D perhaps matching TRBD2 (5 bases). The germline gives CDR1 MGHRA, CDR2 YSYEKL. The CDR3 sequence is 16 residues long. V dropped 4 bases and J dropped 2 bases, with 12 bases sitting between them. The CDR3 spells CASSPLRGAGANVLTF. As DNA, the CDR3 is TGCGCCAGCAGCCCCCTTCGGGGAGCTGGGGCCAACGTCCTGACTTTC.

This rearrangement joins TRBV21-1 to TRBJ1-5. TRBV21-1 is noted as a pseudogene. CDR3 length: 13 residues. The CDR3 DNA reads TGTGCCAGCAGCACGGTTTCGGGTCAGCCCCAGCATTTT. Amino acid sequence: CASSTVSGQPQHF.

This CDR3 reads CASSQKGGGGEQFF. For the CDR3, the DNA is TGTGCCAGCAGCCAAAAGGGCGGGGGCGGAGAGCAGTTCTTC. V gene TRBV4-2 combines with J gene TRBJ2-1, with TRBD2 as a possible D gene (7 bases). V lost 2 bases and J lost 10, with 15 bases in between. CDR1 and CDR2 (germline): LGHNA, YNFKEQ. CDR3 length equals 14 residues.

The V gene is TRBV6-1, the J gene TRBJ2-7; 13 positions match TRBD2. The CDR3 runs 17 residues. In germline, CDR1 is MNHNS, CDR2 SASEGT. J lost 7 bases, V lost 0 bases, and 9 bases had no gene match. In DNA form, the CDR3 reads TGTGCCAGCAGTGAAGCGCTAGGGACTAGCGGGATGGAGGAGCAGTACTTC. Translation gives CASSEALGTSGMEEQYF.

The genes are TRBV29-1 and TRBJ2-7; 7 bases match TRBD1. Unmatched junction bases numbered 13, after V lost 8 bases and J lost 6 bases. The CDR3 is made up of 13 amino acids. CDR1 SQVTM and CDR2 ANQGSEA come from the germline V gene. The CDR3 sequence: CSLPGQRRAEQYF. Written as DNA, the CDR3 is TGCAGCCTACCGGGACAGAGAAGGGCCGAGCAGTACTTC.

The gene calls are TRBV4-1 and TRBJ2-7; TRBD1 aligns across 7 bases. With 0 bases clipped from V and 4 bases from J, the junction kept 9 bases outside the gene matches. This CDR3 has 16 residues. CDR1 is MGHRA, CDR2 YSYEKL, per germline. The CDR3 sequence: CASSQEPPGGLYEQYF. In DNA, the CDR3 is TGCGCCAGCAGCCAAGAACCGCCAGGGGGTTTGTACGAGCAGTACTTC.

The chain has TRBV6-5 and TRBJ2-2; D is uncertain. This CDR3 is 8 amino acids long. With 11 bases removed from V and 7 bases from J, the gap between germline ends came to 2 bases. The germline V gene encodes CDR1 MNHEY and CDR2 SVGAGI. The CDR3 sequence: CAGGELFF. CDR3 bases: TGTGCCGGCGGGGAGCTGTTTTTT.

A single count supports this clone. J is TRBJ1-2 and V is TRBV25-1; no clear D. Per germline, CDR1 MGHDK and CDR2 SYGVNS. CDR3 length equals 16 residues. V lost 0 bases and J 4 bases, leaving 15 bases between the germline ends. The CDR3 DNA sequence: TGTGCCAGCAGTGAATATTTCACCGTTGAGCCCTATGGCTACACCTTC. Translated, it gives CASSEYFTVEPYGYTF.

This chain joins TRBV2 and TRBJ2-3, with TRBD2 matching 8 bases. Germline CDR1 reads SNHLY; CDR2 reads FYNNEI. This CDR3 comprises 14 residues. After removal of 5 bases from V and 4 bases from J, the junction contained 5 bases not matched to a gene. DNA for the CDR3: TGTGCCAGCAGTTCTACGGGGGGGCCAGATACGCAGTATTTT. Translated, it gives CASSSTGGPDTQYF.